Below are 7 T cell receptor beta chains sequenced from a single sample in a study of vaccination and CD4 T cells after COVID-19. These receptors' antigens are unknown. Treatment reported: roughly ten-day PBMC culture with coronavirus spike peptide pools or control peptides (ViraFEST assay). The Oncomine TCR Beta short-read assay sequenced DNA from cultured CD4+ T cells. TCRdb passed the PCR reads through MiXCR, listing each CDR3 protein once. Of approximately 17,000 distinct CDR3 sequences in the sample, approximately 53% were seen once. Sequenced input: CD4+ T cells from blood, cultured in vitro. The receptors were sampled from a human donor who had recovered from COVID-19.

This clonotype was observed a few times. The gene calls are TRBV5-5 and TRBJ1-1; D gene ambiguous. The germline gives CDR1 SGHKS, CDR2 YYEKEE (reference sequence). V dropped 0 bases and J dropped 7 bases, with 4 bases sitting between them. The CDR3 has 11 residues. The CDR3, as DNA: TGTGCCAGCAGCTTGGCCCTTGAAGCTTTCTTT. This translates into CASSLALEAFF.

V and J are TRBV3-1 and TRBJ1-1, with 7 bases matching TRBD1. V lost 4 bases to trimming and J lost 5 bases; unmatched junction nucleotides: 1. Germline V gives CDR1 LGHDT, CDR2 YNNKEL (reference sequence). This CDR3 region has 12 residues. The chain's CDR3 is CASSRGQTEAFF. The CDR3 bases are TGTGCCAGCAGCCGGGGACAGACTGAAGCTTTCTTT. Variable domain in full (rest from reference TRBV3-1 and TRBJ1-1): DTAVSQTPKYLVTQMGNDKSIKCEQNLGHDTMYWYKQDSKKFLKIMFSYNNKELIINETVPNRFSPKSPDKAHLNLHINSLELGDSAVYFCASSRGQTEAFFGQGTRLTVV.

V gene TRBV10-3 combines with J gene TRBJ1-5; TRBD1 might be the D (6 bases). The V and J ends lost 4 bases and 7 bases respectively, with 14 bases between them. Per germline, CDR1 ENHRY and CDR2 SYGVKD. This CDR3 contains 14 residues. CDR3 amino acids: CAISGEDSRQPQHF. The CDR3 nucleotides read TGTGCCATCAGTGGAGAGGACAGTCGGCAGCCCCAGCATTTT.

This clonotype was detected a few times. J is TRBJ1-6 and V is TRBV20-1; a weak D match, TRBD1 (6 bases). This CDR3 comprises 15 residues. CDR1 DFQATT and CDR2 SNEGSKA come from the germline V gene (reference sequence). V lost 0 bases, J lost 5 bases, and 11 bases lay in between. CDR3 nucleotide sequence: TGCAGTGCTAGAGATGGAAGGACAGATAATTCACCCCTCCACTTT. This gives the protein CSARDGRTDNSPLHF.

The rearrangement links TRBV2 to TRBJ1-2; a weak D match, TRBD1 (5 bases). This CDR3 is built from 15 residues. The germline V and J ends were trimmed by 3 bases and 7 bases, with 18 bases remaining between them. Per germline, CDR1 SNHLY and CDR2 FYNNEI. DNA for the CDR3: TGTGCCAGCAGTGACAGGGACGGGACCCACGGTGGCTACACCTTC. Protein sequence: CASSDRDGTHGGYTF.

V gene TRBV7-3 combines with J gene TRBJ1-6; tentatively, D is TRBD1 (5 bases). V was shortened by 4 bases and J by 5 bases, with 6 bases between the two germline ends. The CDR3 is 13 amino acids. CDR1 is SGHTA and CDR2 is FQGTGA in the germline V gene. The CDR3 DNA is TGTGCCAGCAGCTCACAGGATAATTCACCCCTCCACTTT. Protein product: CASSSQDNSPLHF.

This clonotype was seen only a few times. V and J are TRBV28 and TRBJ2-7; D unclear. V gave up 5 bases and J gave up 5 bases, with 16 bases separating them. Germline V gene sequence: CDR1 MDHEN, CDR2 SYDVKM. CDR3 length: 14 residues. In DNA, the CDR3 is TGTGCCAGCAGTCCCATCAGTGGGTCGAACGAGCAGTACTTC. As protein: CASSPISGSNEQYF. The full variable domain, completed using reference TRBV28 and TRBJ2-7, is DVKVTQSSRYLVKRTGEKVFLECVQDMDHENMFWYRQDPGLGLRLIYFSYDVKMKEKGDIPEGYSVSREKKERFSLILESASTNQTSMYLCASSPISGSNEQYFGPGTRLTVT.